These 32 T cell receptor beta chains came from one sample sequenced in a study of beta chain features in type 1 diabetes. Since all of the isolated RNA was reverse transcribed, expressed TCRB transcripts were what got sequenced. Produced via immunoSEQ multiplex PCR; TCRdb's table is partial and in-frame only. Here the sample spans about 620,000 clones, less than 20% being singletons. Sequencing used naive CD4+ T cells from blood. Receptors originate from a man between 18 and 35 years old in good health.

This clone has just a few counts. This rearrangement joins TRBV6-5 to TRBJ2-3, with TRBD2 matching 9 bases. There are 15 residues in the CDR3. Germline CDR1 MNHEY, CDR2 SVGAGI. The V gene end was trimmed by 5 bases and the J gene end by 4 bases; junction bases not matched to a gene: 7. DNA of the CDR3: TGTGCCAGCAGTAGGGCTAGCGGGGAATCAGATACGCAGTATTTT. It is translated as CASSRASGESDTQYF.

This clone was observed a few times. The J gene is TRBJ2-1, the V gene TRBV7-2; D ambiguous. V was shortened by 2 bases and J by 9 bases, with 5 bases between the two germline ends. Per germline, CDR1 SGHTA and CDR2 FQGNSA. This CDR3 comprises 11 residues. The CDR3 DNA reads TGTGCCAGCAGCTTACTTCGTGAGCAGTTCTTC. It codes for CASSLLREQFF.

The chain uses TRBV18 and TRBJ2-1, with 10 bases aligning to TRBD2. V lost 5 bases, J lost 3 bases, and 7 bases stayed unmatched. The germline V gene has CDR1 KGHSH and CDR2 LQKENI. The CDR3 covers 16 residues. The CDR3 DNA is TGTGCCAGCTCATTTAGAGCGGGAGGGGACTACAATGAGCAGTTCTTC. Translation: CASSFRAGGDYNEQFF.

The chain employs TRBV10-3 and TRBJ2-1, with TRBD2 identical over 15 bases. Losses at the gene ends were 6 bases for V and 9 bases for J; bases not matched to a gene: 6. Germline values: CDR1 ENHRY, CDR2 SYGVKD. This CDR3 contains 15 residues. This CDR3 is CAIRGTSGRPGEQFF. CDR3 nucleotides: TGTGCCATCAGGGGGACTAGCGGGAGGCCAGGTGAGCAGTTCTTC.

The CDR3 sequence: CASSLDGNAQGTGQPQHF. For the CDR3, the DNA is TGCGCCAGCAGCTTGGACGGAAACGCACAGGGGACGGGTCAGCCCCAGCATTTT. This rearrangement joins TRBV5-1 to TRBJ1-5; 7 bases line up with TRBD1. This CDR3 spans 18 amino acids. Germline-derived CDR1 and CDR2 are SGHRS and YFSETQ. J was trimmed by 6 bases and V by 0 bases; bases with no gene match: 15.

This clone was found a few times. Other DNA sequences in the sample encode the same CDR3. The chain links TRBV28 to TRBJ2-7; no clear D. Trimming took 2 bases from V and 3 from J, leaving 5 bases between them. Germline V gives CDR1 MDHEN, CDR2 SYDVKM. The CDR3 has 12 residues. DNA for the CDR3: TGTGCCAGCAGTTTAGTGGGCTACGAGCAGTACTTC. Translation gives CASSLVGYEQYF.

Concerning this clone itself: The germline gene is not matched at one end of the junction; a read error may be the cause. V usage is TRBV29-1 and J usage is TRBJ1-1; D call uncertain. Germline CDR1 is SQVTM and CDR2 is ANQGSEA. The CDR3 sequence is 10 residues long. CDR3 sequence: CSVQERGAFF. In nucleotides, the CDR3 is TGCAGCGTTCAAGAACGCGGAGCTTTCTTT.

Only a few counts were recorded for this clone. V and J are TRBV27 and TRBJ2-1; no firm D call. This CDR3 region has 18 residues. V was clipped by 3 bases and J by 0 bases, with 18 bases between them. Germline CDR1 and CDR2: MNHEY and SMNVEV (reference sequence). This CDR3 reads CASSLGNYQLYSYNEQFF. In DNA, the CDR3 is TGTGCCAGCAGTTTGGGGAACTACCAGCTTTACTCCTACAATGAGCAGTTCTTC.

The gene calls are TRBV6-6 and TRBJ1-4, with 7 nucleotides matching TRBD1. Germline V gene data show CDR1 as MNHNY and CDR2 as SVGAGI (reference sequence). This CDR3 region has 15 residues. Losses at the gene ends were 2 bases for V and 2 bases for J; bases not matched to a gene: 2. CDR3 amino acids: CASSYHRGTNEKLFF. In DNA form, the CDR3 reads TGTGCCAGCAGTTACCACAGGGGCACTAATGAAAAACTGTTTTTT.

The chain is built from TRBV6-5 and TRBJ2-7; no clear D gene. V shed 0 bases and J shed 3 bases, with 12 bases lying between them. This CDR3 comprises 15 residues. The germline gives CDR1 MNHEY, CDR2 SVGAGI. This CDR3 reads CASSYSGRYGYEQYF. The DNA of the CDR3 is TGTGCCAGCAGTTACTCAGGGCGGTATGGCTACGAGCAGTACTTC.

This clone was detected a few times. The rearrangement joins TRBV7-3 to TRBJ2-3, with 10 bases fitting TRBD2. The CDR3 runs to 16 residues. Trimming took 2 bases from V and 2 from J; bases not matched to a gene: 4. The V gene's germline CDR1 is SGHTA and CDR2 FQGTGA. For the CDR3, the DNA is TGTGCCAGCAGCTTACGGACTAGCGGATTCACAGATACGCAGTATTTT. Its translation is CASSLRTSGFTDTQYF.

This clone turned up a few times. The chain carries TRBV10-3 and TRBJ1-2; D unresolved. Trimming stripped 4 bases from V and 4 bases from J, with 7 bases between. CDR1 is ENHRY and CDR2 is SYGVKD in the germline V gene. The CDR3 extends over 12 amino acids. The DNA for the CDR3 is TGTGCCATCAGTGTCGACGGCTATGGCTACACCTTC. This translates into CAISVDGYGYTF.

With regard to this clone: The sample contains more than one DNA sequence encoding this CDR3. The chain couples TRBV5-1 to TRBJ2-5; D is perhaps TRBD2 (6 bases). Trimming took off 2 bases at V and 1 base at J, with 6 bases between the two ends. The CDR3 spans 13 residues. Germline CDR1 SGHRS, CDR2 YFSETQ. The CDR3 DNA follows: TGCGCCAGCAGCTTCGGGGGCCAAGAGACCCAGTACTTC. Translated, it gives CASSFGGQETQYF.

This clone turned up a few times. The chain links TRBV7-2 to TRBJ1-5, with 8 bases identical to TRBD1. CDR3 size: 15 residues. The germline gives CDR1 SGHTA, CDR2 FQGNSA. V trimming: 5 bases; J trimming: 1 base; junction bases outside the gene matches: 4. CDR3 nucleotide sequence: TGTGCCAGCAGCGCCAGACAGGGGAGCAATCAGCCCCAGCATTTT. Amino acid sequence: CASSARQGSNQPQHF. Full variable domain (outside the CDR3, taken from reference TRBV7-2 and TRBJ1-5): GAGVSQSPSNKVTEKGKDVELRCDPISGHTALYWYRQSLGQGLEFLIYFQGNSAPDKSGLPSDRFSAERTGGSVSTLTIQRTQQEDSAVYLCASSARQGSNQPQHFGDGTRLSIL.

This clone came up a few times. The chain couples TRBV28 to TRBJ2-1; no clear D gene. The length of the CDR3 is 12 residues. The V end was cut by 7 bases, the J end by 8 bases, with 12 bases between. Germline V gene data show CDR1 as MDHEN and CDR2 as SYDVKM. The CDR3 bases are TGTGCCAGCATCGGAGAATATTATGAGCAGTTCTTC. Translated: CASIGEYYEQFF. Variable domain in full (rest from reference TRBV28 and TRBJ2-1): DVKVTQSSRYLVKRTGEKVFLECVQDMDHENMFWYRQDPGLGLRLIYFSYDVKMKEKGDIPEGYSVSREKKERFSLILESASTNQTSMYLCASIGEYYEQFFGPGTRLTVL.

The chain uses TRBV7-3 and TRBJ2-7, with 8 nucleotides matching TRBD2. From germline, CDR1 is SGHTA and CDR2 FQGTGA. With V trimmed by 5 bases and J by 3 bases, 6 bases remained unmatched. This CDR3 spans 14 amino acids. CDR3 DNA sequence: TGTGCCAGCAGCGTCGAGCGGGGGAACTACGAGCAGTACTTC. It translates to CASSVERGNYEQYF.

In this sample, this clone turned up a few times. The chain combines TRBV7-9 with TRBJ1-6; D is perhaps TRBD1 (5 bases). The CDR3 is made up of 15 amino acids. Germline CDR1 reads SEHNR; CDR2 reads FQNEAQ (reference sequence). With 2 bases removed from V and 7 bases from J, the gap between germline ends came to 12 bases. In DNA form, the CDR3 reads TGTGCCAGCAGCTTACAGGGTTCTAAAAATTCACCCCTCCACTTT. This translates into CASSLQGSKNSPLHF. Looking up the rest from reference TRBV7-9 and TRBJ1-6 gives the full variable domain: DTGVSQNPRHKITKRGQNVTFRCDPISEHNRLYWYRQTLGQGPEFLTYFQNEAQLEKSRLLSDRFSAERPKGSFSTLEIQRTEQGDSAMYLCASSLQGSKNSPLHFGNGTRLTVT.

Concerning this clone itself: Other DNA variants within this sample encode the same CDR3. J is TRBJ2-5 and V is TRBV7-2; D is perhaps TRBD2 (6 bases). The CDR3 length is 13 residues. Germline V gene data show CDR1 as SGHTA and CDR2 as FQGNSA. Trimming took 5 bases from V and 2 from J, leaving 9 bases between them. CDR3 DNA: TGTGCCAGCAGCCCAGGGACTCAAGAGACCCAGTACTTC. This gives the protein CASSPGTQETQYF.

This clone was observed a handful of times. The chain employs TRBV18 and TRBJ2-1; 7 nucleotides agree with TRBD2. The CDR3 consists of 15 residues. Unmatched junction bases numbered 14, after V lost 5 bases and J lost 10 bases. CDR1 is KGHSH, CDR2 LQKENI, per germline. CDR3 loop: CASSEQEAPGREQFF. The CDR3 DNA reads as TGTGCCAGCTCAGAACAGGAAGCCCCCGGGAGGGAGCAGTTCTTC.

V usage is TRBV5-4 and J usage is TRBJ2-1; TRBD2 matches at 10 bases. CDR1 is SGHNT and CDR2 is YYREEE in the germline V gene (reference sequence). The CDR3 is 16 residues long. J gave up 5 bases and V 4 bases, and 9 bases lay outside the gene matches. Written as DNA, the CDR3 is TGTGCCAGCAGCCATCAACCCGGGACTAGCGACAATGAGCAGTTCTTC. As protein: CASSHQPGTSDNEQFF.

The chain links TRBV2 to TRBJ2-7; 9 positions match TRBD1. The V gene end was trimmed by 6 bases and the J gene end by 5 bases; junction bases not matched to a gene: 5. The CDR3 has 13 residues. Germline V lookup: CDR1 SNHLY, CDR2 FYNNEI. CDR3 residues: CASRRDRDNEQYF. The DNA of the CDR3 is TGTGCCAGCAGGAGGGACAGGGACAACGAGCAGTACTTC.

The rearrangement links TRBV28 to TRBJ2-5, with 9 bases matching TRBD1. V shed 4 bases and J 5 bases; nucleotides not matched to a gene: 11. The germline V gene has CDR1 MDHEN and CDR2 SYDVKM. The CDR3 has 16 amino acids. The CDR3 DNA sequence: TGTGCCAGCAGTTCCCCAGGGACAGGGAGGGTGGAGACCCAGTACTTC. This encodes CASSSPGTGRVETQYF. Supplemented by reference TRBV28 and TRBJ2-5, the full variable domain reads DVKVTQSSRYLVKRTGEKVFLECVQDMDHENMFWYRQDPGLGLRLIYFSYDVKMKEKGDIPEGYSVSREKKERFSLILESASTNQTSMYLCASSSPGTGRVETQYFGPGTRLLVL.

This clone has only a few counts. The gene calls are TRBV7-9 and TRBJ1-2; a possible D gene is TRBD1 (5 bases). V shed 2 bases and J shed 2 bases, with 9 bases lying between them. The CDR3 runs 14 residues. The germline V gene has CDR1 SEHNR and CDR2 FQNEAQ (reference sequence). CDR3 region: CASSLMAGNYGYTF. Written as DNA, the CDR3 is TGTGCCAGCAGCTTAATGGCAGGGAACTATGGCTACACCTTC.

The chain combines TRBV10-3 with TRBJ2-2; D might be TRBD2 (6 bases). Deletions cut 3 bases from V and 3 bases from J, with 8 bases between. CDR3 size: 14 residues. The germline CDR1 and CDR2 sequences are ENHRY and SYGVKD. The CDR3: CAISEERDTGELFF. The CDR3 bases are TGTGCCATCAGTGAAGAGCGGGACACCGGGGAGCTGTTTTTT.

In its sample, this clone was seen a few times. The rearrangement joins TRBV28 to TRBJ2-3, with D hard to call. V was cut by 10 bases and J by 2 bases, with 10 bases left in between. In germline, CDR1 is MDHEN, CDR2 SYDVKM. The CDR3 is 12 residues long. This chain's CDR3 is CATELNTDTQYF. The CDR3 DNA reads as TGTGCCACCGAACTTAACACAGATACGCAGTATTTT.

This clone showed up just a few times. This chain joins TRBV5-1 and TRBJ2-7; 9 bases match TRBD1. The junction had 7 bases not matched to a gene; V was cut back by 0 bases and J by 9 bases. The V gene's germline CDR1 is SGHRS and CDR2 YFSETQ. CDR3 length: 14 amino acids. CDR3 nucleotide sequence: TGCGCCAGCAGCTTGGCCCCGGGACAGGGACGGCAGTACTTC. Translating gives CASSLAPGQGRQYF.

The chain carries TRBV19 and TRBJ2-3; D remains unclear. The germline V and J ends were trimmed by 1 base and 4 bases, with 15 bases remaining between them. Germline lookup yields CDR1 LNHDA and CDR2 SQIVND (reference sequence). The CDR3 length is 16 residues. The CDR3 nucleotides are TGTGCCAGTAGTATAGCATCGACAAGCTCCGCAGATACGCAGTATTTT. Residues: CASSIASTSSADTQYF.

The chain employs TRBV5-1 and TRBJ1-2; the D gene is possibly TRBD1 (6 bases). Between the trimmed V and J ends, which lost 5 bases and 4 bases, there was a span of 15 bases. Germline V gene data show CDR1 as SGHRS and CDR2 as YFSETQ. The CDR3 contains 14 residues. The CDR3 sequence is CASSLQGISYGYTF. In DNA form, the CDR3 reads TGCGCCAGCAGTTTGCAGGGGATTAGCTATGGCTACACCTTC.

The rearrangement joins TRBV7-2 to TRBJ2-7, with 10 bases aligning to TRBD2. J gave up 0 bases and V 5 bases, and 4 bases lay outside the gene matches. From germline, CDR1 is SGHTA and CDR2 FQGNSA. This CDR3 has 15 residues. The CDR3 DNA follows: TGTGCCAGCAGCGCTAGCGGGGGCCTCTCCTACGAGCAGTACTTC. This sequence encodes CASSASGGLSYEQYF.

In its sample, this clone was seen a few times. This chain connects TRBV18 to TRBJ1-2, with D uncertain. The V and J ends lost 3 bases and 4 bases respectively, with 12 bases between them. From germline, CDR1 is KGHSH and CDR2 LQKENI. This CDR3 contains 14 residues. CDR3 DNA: TGTGCCAGCTCACCGGCGACGGACGGCTATGGCTACACCTTC. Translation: CASSPATDGYGYTF. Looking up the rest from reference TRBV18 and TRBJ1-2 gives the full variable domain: NAGVMQNPRHLVRRRGQEARLRCSPMKGHSHVYWYRQLPEEGLKFMVYLQKENIIDESGMPKERFSAEFPKEGPSILRIQQVVRGDSAAYFCASSPATDGYGYTFGSGTRLTVV.

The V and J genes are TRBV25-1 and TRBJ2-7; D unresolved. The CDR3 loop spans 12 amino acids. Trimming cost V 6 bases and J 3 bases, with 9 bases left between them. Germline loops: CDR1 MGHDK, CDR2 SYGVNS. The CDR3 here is CASRGQLYEQYF. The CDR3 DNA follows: TGTGCCAGCAGGGGCCAACTCTACGAGCAGTACTTC.

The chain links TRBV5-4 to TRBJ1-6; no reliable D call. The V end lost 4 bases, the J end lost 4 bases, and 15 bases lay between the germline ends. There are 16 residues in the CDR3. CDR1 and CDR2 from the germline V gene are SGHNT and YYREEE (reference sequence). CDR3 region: CASSPGGKGYNSPLHF. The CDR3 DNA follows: TGTGCCAGCAGCCCCGGAGGGAAGGGATATAATTCACCCCTCCACTTT. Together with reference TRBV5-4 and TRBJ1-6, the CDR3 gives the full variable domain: ETGVTQSPTHLIKTRGQQVTLRCSSQSGHNTVSWYQQALGQGPQFIFQYYREEENGRGNFPPRFSGLQFPNYSSELNVNALELDDSALYLCASSPGGKGYNSPLHFGNGTRLTVT.